The sequence of this TCR beta chain was determined in a study of Ad26.COV2.S vaccination and SARS-CoV-2 variants. Across the study: The study gave Ad26.COV2.S intramuscularly, once or twice 56 days apart.

The junction had 9 bases not matched to a gene; V was cut back by 0 bases and J by 10 bases. The CDR3 consists of 16 residues. Per germline, CDR1 KGHSH and CDR2 LQKENI. Some clones are missing from TCRdb's copy, which holds only in-frame ones; the method was immunoSEQ multiplex PCR. This table has roughly 700,000 clones, about 89% appearing once. Study-wide results and caveats: For non-spike TCRs, breadth in vaccine recipients resembled that in placebo recipients.

Treatment: roughly 19 received Ad26.COV2.S at low or high dose, single or two shots; five or six received placebo; per-sample allocation not given. Sampling was performed 63 days after the first vaccine or placebo injection. An 18-55-year-old adult in Boston served as donor. This clone was counted once. The antigen is undetermined. This specimen consisted of peripheral blood, obtained in a trial of Ad26.COV2.S vaccine versus placebo. The chain recombines TRBV18 with TRBJ2-1; TRBD2 agrees at 10 bases. This TCR came from a person between 18 and 60 years old who received the Ad26.COV2.S COVID-19 vaccine or a placebo. CDR3 DNA: TGTGCCAGCTCACCACCGAGCGGGGGGGGTGCTACGGAGCAGTTCTTC. It yields the protein CASSPPSGGGATEQFF.